The 31 T cell receptor beta chains below were found in one sample sequenced in a study of T cells in Graves' hyperthyroidism and ophthalmopathy. The TCR beta CDR3 regions underwent amplification using RNA transcripts as the source. Carried out on the TCR CDR3, a first-round RT-PCR used the HTBI primer set. Using its own MiXCR run on the multiplex PCR reads, TCRdb lists one record per CDR3 protein. The sample consists of hundreds of thousands of distinct CDR3 sequences, 11% to 15% of them appearing once. Sequencing was done on a sample of blood. Source of these receptors: a woman between 18 and 30 years old with Graves' hyperthyroidism.

This clonotype came up many times. The chain employs TRBV6-1 and TRBJ1-1; the D gene is possibly TRBD1 (6 bases). Germline loops: CDR1 MNHNS, CDR2 SASEGT. CDR3 size: 14 residues. Trimming removed 11 bases from V and 0 bases from J, with 16 bases in between. The CDR3: CAARRGQMNTEAFF. The CDR3 DNA reads TGTGCCGCCCGACGAGGACAGATGAACACTGAAGCTTTCTTT.

This clonotype was seen only a few times. The chain combines TRBV3-1 with TRBJ2-7, with D uncertain. This CDR3 contains 16 residues. V was pared by 4 bases and J by 5 bases, with 21 bases between. In germline, CDR1 is LGHDT, CDR2 YNNKEL (reference sequence). This chain's CDR3 is CASSRPSGLFAHEQYF. CDR3 nucleotide sequence: TGTGCCAGCAGCCGACCCTCGGGCCTCTTTGCCCACGAGCAGTACTTC.

This clonotype was seen at least ten times. The chain has TRBV7-3 and TRBJ2-3, with TRBD2 matching over 14 bases. CDR3 length: 20 amino acids. The germline CDR1 and CDR2 sequences are SGHTA and FQGTGA. V dropped 1 base and J dropped 0; count of bases not matched to a gene: 9. CDR3 sequence reads: CASSLNPGLAGGSSTDTQYF. For the CDR3, the DNA is TGTGCCAGCAGCTTAAACCCCGGACTAGCGGGAGGCTCTAGCACAGATACGCAGTATTTT.

This clonotype was counted at least ten times. The gene calls are TRBV20-1 and TRBJ1-1, with D possibly being TRBD1 (5 bases). The length of the CDR3 is 14 residues. Deletions cut 3 bases from V and 7 bases from J, with 18 bases between. Germline V lookup: CDR1 DFQATT, CDR2 SNEGSKA (reference sequence). The CDR3 here is CSARSQGPFGEAFF. The DNA for the CDR3 is TGCAGTGCTAGGAGCCAGGGCCCCTTTGGTGAAGCTTTCTTT.

The chain links TRBV6-6 to TRBJ2-7, with 8 positions matching TRBD1. Germline values: CDR1 MNHNY, CDR2 SVGAGI (reference sequence). Germline trimming cut 7 bases from V and 2 bases from J; bases unmatched to any gene: 7. The CDR3 is made up of 14 amino acids. DNA of the CDR3: TGTGCCAGCATCCCAGGACAGGGACCCTACGAGCAGTACTTC. Translating gives CASIPGQGPYEQYF.

This clonotype was counted ten times or more. This chain links TRBV28 with TRBJ2-1; D remains unclear. The V gene's germline CDR1 is MDHEN and CDR2 SYDVKM. Between the trimmed V and J ends, which lost 8 bases and 5 bases, there was a span of 13 bases. This CDR3 has 13 residues. The CDR3 spells CASGFEINNEQFF. The CDR3 DNA sequence: TGTGCCAGCGGGTTTGAAATTAACAATGAGCAGTTCTTC.

Concerning this clonotype itself: Just one base apart from a much larger clone, this may be a read error. The V call is TRBV6-5, the J call TRBJ2-2; tentative D call: TRBD2 (5 bases). CDR1 is MNHEY and CDR2 is SVGAGI in the germline V gene. This CDR3 region has 15 residues. Here the CDR3 reads CASSYSPTTTGELSF. DNA for the CDR3: TGTGCCAGCAGTTACTCCCCCACCACTACCGGGGAGCTGTCTTTT.

With regard to this clonotype: This may stem from a read error, because a much larger clone lies one nucleotide away. The V call is TRBV30, the J call TRBJ2-3; the D gene is possibly TRBD2 (6 bases). The CDR3 runs 13 residues. CDR1 and CDR2 from the germline V gene are GTSNPN and SVGIG (reference sequence). CDR3 in DNA: TGTGCCTGGGGTGTACGGGAGATGGATACGCAGTATTTT. Translation: CAWGVREMDTQYF. Full variable domain (rest looked up from reference TRBV30 and TRBJ2-3): SQTIHQWPATLVQPVGSPLSLECTVEGTSNPNLYWYRQAAGRGLQLLFYSVGIGQISSEVPQNLSASRPQDRQFILSSKKLLLSDSGFYLCAWGVREMDTQYFGPGTRLTVL.

The gene calls are TRBV6-5 and TRBJ2-1; D gene unclear. The length of the CDR3 is 13 residues. V was clipped by 4 bases and J by 7 bases, with 11 bases between them. Germline-derived CDR1 and CDR2 are MNHEY and SVGAGI. The CDR3 protein is CASSLSHRNEQFF. The CDR3 DNA reads TGTGCCAGCAGTTTAAGCCACCGGAATGAGCAGTTCTTC.

This clonotype was observed a few times. This sequence joins TRBV19 and TRBJ1-5, with TRBD1 identical over 10 bases. The CDR3 is made up of 16 amino acids. Germline CDR1 LNHDA, CDR2 SQIVND (reference sequence). Unmatched junction bases numbered 7, after V lost 3 bases and J lost 5 bases. In DNA form, the CDR3 reads TGTGCCAGTAGTATCCGGGACAGGGGTTTCTATCAGCCCCAGCATTTT. As protein: CASSIRDRGFYQPQHF.

This clonotype was counted ten times or more. The chain couples TRBV7-3 to TRBJ1-1; 9 bases agree with TRBD1. CDR3 length equals 14 residues. The V gene end was trimmed by 5 bases and the J gene end by 8 bases; junction bases not matched to a gene: 9. The germline CDR1 and CDR2 sequences are SGHTA and FQGTGA. The CDR3 DNA is TGTGCCAGCAGCCCGCAGGGTGGGACAGGGGAAGCTTTCTTT. Protein: CASSPQGGTGEAFF.

This clonotype was observed many times. The chain combines TRBV5-8 with TRBJ2-2; TRBD2 matches 8 bases. V lost 4 bases, J lost 6 bases, and 11 bases stayed unmatched. CDR1 SGHTS and CDR2 YDEGEE come from the germline V gene. CDR3 length: 16 amino acids. The CDR3 loop is CASSHSVGLEAGELFF. For the CDR3, the DNA is TGTGCCAGCAGCCACAGTGTGGGACTAGAAGCCGGGGAGCTGTTTTTT.

This clonotype appeared a single time. The genes are TRBV4-1 and TRBJ1-5, with TRBD1 matching over 7 bases. CDR3 length equals 15 residues. The ends lost 5 bases at V and 6 bases at J; junction bases unmatched: 10. Germline V CDR1 and CDR2: MGHRA, YSYEKL. The CDR3 DNA sequence: TGCGCCAGCAGCTCCCGCGAGGGGGCGTCTCAGCCCCAGCATTTT. This translates into CASSSREGASQPQHF.

This clonotype came up many times. The chain is built from TRBV7-9 and TRBJ2-7, with D possibly matching TRBD1 (5 bases). Looked up from germline, CDR1 is SEHNR and CDR2 is FQNEAQ (reference sequence). Trimming pared 1 base from V and 7 bases from J, leaving 11 bases between. The CDR3 covers 13 residues. Here the CDR3 reads CASSLVGPREQYF. The CDR3 DNA sequence: TGTGCCAGCAGCTTAGTGGGGCCAAGGGAGCAGTACTTC.

J is TRBJ2-7 and V is TRBV27; 7 bases agree with TRBD2. From germline, CDR1 is MNHEY and CDR2 SMNVEV (reference sequence). The CDR3 contains 16 residues. The trim removed 0 bases at V and 7 bases at J, leaving 12 bases unmatched. CDR3 amino acids: CASSLSPFWGAGEQYF. The CDR3, as DNA: TGTGCCAGCAGTTTATCTCCCTTTTGGGGAGCGGGAGAGCAGTACTTC.

In its sample, this clonotype was seen many times. This chain uses TRBV18 with TRBJ2-2; tentatively, D is TRBD1 (6 bases). CDR3 length: 16 residues. Germline V gives CDR1 KGHSH, CDR2 LQKENI. The germline V and J ends were trimmed by 5 bases and 2 bases, with 15 bases remaining between them. The CDR3 DNA reads TGTGCCAGCTCAAGTAGCCAGGGGACAAACACCGGGGAGCTGTTTTTT. This encodes CASSSSQGTNTGELFF.

Ten or more counts support this clonotype. The chain couples TRBV20-1 to TRBJ2-7; TRBD2 is a possible D gene (6 bases). Trimming left V 0 bases short and J 1 base short, with 16 bases between. Germline loops: CDR1 DFQATT, CDR2 SNEGSKA (reference sequence). The CDR3 runs to 16 residues. The CDR3 spells CSARDPVSGRSYEQYF. In nucleotides, the CDR3 is TGCAGTGCTAGAGATCCAGTGAGCGGGCGTTCCTACGAGCAGTACTTC.

There are a few counts of this clonotype. This chain connects TRBV18 to TRBJ2-5; TRBD1 is a possible D gene (6 bases). The CDR3 contains 14 residues. From germline, CDR1 is KGHSH and CDR2 LQKENI. V was clipped by 3 bases and J by 3 bases, with 11 bases between them. The CDR3 DNA follows: TGTGCCAGCTCACCCCAGACAGGAAAAGAGACCCAGTACTTC. Translated, it gives CASSPQTGKETQYF.

This clonotype was seen repeatedly, ten times or more. The CDR3 DNA follows: TGTGCCTGGAACCGGCCGTTTGGCGAGCAGTACTTC. Residues: CAWNRPFGEQYF. V is TRBV30 and J is TRBJ2-7; no reliable D call. Germline CDR1 is GTSNPN and CDR2 is SVGIG (reference sequence). V lost 4 bases, J lost 6 bases, and 13 bases lay in between. The CDR3 loop spans 12 amino acids.

This clonotype was counted ten times or more. The CDR3 nucleotides are TGTGCCAGCAGACTTACAGGGTTCTCCTACGAGCAGTACTTC. Protein sequence: CASRLTGFSYEQYF. V is TRBV28 and J is TRBJ2-7; tentative D call: TRBD1 (6 bases). The CDR3 is 14 amino acids. From germline, CDR1 is MDHEN and CDR2 SYDVKM. Between the trimmed V and J ends, which lost 6 bases and 0 bases, there was a span of 12 bases.

The rearrangement joins TRBV10-3 to TRBJ2-7; 10 bases match TRBD1. This CDR3 spans 13 amino acids. Trimming cost V 6 bases and J 5 bases; bases outside gene matches: 4. Germline V CDR1 and CDR2: ENHRY, SYGVKD. For the CDR3, the DNA is TGTGCCATCAGCGCGGGACAGGGGAACGAGCAGTACTTC. As protein: CAISAGQGNEQYF.

The chain combines TRBV4-2 with TRBJ2-2; TRBD2 matches at 11 bases. CDR3 size: 15 residues. V lost 4 bases to trimming and J lost 6 bases; unmatched junction nucleotides: 4. The germline CDR1 and CDR2 sequences are LGHNA and YNFKEQ. The CDR3 DNA follows: TGTGCCAGCAGCCTTTTAGCGGGAGGGTCCGGGGAGCTGTTTTTT. This translates into CASSLLAGGSGELFF.

The gene calls are TRBV9 and TRBJ2-7; D may be TRBD2 (6 bases). The ends were cut back, 5 bases at V and 4 bases at J, with 13 bases in the middle. The germline V gene encodes CDR1 SGDLS and CDR2 YYNGEE. The CDR3 extends over 13 amino acids. The CDR3 DNA sequence: TGTGCCAGCAGTCGGGACTCCAAGTACGAGCAGTACTTC. This sequence encodes CASSRDSKYEQYF. The entire variable domain, with the rest obtained from reference TRBV9 and TRBJ2-7, is as follows: DSGVTQTPKHLITATGQRVTLRCSPRSGDLSVYWYQQSLDQGLQFLIQYYNGEERAKGNILERFSAQQFPDLHSELNLSSLELGDSALYFCASSRDSKYEQYFGPGTRLTVT.

This clonotype occurred many times. The chain combines TRBV13 with TRBJ2-7; D uncertain. The CDR3 consists of 14 residues. Germline V gives CDR1 PRHDT, CDR2 FYEKMQ (reference sequence). V lost 5 bases to trimming and J lost 2 bases, with 13 bases between them. The CDR3 sequence is CASSTYTAAYEQYF. The CDR3 coding sequence is TGTGCCAGCAGCACCTACACAGCCGCCTACGAGCAGTACTTC. Based on the CDR3 plus reference TRBV13 and TRBJ2-7, the full variable domain is AAGVIQSPRHLIKEKRETATLKCYPIPRHDTVYWYQQGPGQDPQFLISFYEKMQSDKGSIPDRFSAQQFSDYHSELNMSSLELGDSALYFCASSTYTAAYEQYFGPGTRLTVT.

This clonotype showed up just a few times. The V call is TRBV10-3, the J call TRBJ1-2; D perhaps matches TRBD1 (5 bases). Germline V gene lookup returns CDR1 ENHRY and CDR2 SYGVKD. This CDR3 region has 14 residues. Trimming removed 10 bases from V and 4 bases from J, with 19 bases in between. CDR3 protein: CATPSRGSIYGYTF. As DNA, the CDR3 is TGTGCCACCCCCTCCCGGGGCAGCATCTATGGCTACACCTTC.

The rearrangement links TRBV25-1 to TRBJ2-3; D not resolved. Deletions cut 5 bases from V and 6 bases from J, with 12 bases between. The CDR3 is 13 residues long. Per the germline V gene, CDR1 is MGHDK and CDR2 is SYGVNS. The CDR3 region is CASSKPASDTQYF. The CDR3 DNA sequence: TGTGCCAGCAGTAAGCCAGCGTCGGATACGCAGTATTTT. Filled out from reference TRBV25-1 and TRBJ2-3, the complete variable domain reads EADIYQTPRYLVIGTGKKITLECSQTMGHDKMYWYQQDPGMELHLIHYSYGVNSTEKGDLSSESTVSRIRTEHFPLTLESARPSHTSQYLCASSKPASDTQYFGPGTRLTVL.

This clonotype was counted only a few times. The V gene is TRBV9, the J gene TRBJ2-7; D may match TRBD1 or TRBD2 (6 bases each). V was cut by 0 bases and J by 6 bases, with 13 bases left in between. The germline V gene has CDR1 SGDLS and CDR2 YYNGEE. The CDR3 extends over 14 amino acids. CDR3 DNA: TGTGCCAGCAGCGTAGGGGATGGAGGGGGCGAGCAGTACTTC. Protein sequence: CASSVGDGGGEQYF.

This clonotype has more than one count but fewer than ten. The chain joins TRBV7-6 to TRBJ2-7, with unresolved D. Germline lookup yields CDR1 SGHVS and CDR2 FNYEAQ. V lost 5 bases, J lost 0 bases, and 14 bases lay in between. The CDR3 length is 15 residues. As DNA, the CDR3 is TGTGCCAGCAGCCCCACTGTATTGAGCTCCTACGAGCAGTACTTC. Protein sequence: CASSPTVLSSYEQYF.

The rearrangement links TRBV6-1 to TRBJ2-7; possibly TRBD2 for D (6 bases). The CDR3 runs to 15 residues. Germline values: CDR1 MNHNS, CDR2 SASEGT. Trimming cost V 5 bases and J 7 bases, with 21 bases left between them. In nucleotides, the CDR3 is TGTGCCAGCAGTCCACGGACACCGGACTATATTGAGCAGTACTTC. Translating gives CASSPRTPDYIEQYF.

This clonotype was counted between two and nine times. This chain links TRBV28 with TRBJ2-5; TRBD1 might be the D (6 bases). The length of the CDR3 is 18 residues. CDR1 is MDHEN, CDR2 SYDVKM, per germline. With 1 base removed from V and 6 bases from J, the gap between germline ends came to 24 bases. CDR3 nucleotide sequence: TGTGCCAGCAGTTTATCCGCCCCCTTCCAGGGGATGGAAAAGACCCAGTACTTC. The encoded protein is CASSLSAPFQGMEKTQYF.

J is TRBJ2-7 and V is TRBV4-1, with D perhaps matching TRBD2 (5 bases). The germline gives CDR1 MGHRA, CDR2 YSYEKL. The CDR3 loop spans 15 amino acids. V was trimmed by 6 bases and J by 3 bases, leaving 18 bases between them. The DNA for the CDR3 is TGCGCCAGCAGTCCCGAGGGAGATGGGTTCTACGAGCAGTACTTC. This encodes CASSPEGDGFYEQYF.